The T cell receptor beta chain described here comes from a study of CD8 T cells in ankylosing spondylitis. This clonotype was picked up a small number of times. The antigen remains unidentified. Trimming cost V 0 bases and J 5 bases, with 6 bases left between them. Germline V gives CDR1 SGHRS, CDR2 YFSETQ. CDR3 size: 13 residues. Scientists made TCR beta libraries using quantitative 5'-RACE with molecular barcodes. Each CDR3 protein is one row after TCRdb ran MiXCR on the 5' RACE reads. This sample yields about 160,000 distinct CDR3 sequences, of which about 17% are seen a single time; under 9% belongs to the top ten. Study-level points and caveats: Matched ankylosing spondylitis synovial fluid reportedly showed significant enrichment of disease-linked clones. Ankylosing spondylitis blood seemed to carry a telltale TCR beta motif made of several highly homologous variants.

Specimen: blood, either unsorted or a sorted T cell fraction (not recorded which). This sequence was found in a male donor with ankylosing spondylitis or in good health (not recorded which). This chain uses TRBV5-1 with TRBJ2-1; D is possibly TRBD1 (5 bases). The CDR3 DNA is TGCGCCAGCAGCTTGGGGACAAACAATGAGCAGTTCTTC. Encoded protein: CASSLGTNNEQFF.